Each of the 20 T cell receptor beta chains below was sequenced from the same sample in a study of T cell responses to AZD1222 COVID-19 vaccine. Measured with immunoSEQ multiplex PCR; TCRdb has only the in-frame clones, and not every one. Of under 300,000 clones in the sample, approximately 95% were seen once. Material: peripheral blood, obtained on day 0 of AZD1222 vaccination. The source of these receptors is an adult in good health.

V is TRBV9 and J is TRBJ2-7, with no clear D. The CDR3 sequence is 14 residues long. Germline V gene sequence: CDR1 SGDLS, CDR2 YYNGEE. V gave up 3 bases and J gave up 7 bases, with 17 bases separating them. Written as DNA, the CDR3 is TGTGCCAGCAGCGCCTCCCCCCGGAGAGGAGAGCAGTACTTC. Protein: CASSASPRRGEQYF.

The chain uses TRBV2 and TRBJ2-5; no clear D gene. The CDR3 loop spans 16 amino acids. The V gene lost 6 bases and the J gene lost 4 bases, with 21 bases spanning the gap. Germline CDR1 is SNHLY and CDR2 is FYNNEI. The CDR3 region has the DNA TGTGCCAGCAGCGTCGACTCTGGCGCGAGTCTAGAGACCCAGTACTTC. Translating it yields CASSVDSGASLETQYF.

The chain links TRBV7-2 to TRBJ2-7; TRBD2 aligns across 9 bases. Germline-derived CDR1 and CDR2 are SGHTA and FQGNSA. The CDR3 is 15 residues long. The junction had 11 bases not matched to a gene; V was cut back by 5 bases and J by 6 bases. The CDR3 DNA is TGTGCCAGCAGCCCCGGGGGTAGCGGGAGTGGCGAGCAGTACTTC. This codes for CASSPGGSGSGEQYF.

The V gene is TRBV19, the J gene TRBJ1-5, with unresolved D. V gave up 10 bases and J gave up 2 bases, with 18 bases separating them. CDR1 and CDR2 from the germline V gene are LNHDA and SQIVND (reference sequence). CDR3 length: 15 amino acids. The CDR3 loop reads CATTDTGEGNQPQHF. CDR3 DNA: TGTGCCACCACCGACACTGGGGAGGGCAATCAGCCCCAGCATTTT.

This sequence joins TRBV7-3 and TRBJ2-2, with 7 positions matching TRBD2. The J segment lost 2 bases and the V segment lost 8 bases, leaving 5 bases of the junction unmatched. CDR1 is SGHTA, CDR2 FQGTGA, per germline. The CDR3 is 14 residues long. The CDR3, as DNA: TGTGCCAGCCAAACTAGCGCCAACACCGGGGAGCTGTTTTTT. Protein: CASQTSANTGELFF. The full variable domain, rest sourced from reference TRBV7-3 and TRBJ2-2, is GAGVSQTPSNKVTEKGKYVELRCDPISGHTALYWYRQSLGQGPEFLIYFQGTGAADDSGLPNDRFFAVRPEGSVSTLKIQRTERGDSAVYLCASQTSANTGELFFGEGSRLTVL.

Of note for this clone: Other DNA sequences in this sample translate to the same CDR3. CDR3 amino acids: CATSDLRTGNTGELFF. The CDR3 DNA reads as TGTGCCACCAGTGATTTGCGGACAGGGAACACCGGGGAGCTGTTTTTT. This rearrangement joins TRBV24-1 to TRBJ2-2, with 7 bases lining up with TRBD1. This CDR3 spans 16 amino acids. CDR1 is KGHDR and CDR2 is SFDVKD in the germline V gene. The V segment lost 0 bases and the J segment 1 base; nucleotides outside the gene matches: 1.

This chain uses TRBV10-2 with TRBJ2-5, with 12 bases lining up with TRBD2. Germline V gene data show CDR1 as WSHSY and CDR2 as SAAADI. Trimming cost V 7 bases and J 5 bases; bases outside gene matches: 5. The CDR3 runs to 14 residues. The chain's CDR3 is CASTRTSGVETQYF. The CDR3, as DNA: TGCGCCAGCACCCGGACTAGCGGGGTGGAGACCCAGTACTTC.

This chain connects TRBV2 to TRBJ2-7; D remains unclear. CDR1 and CDR2 (germline): SNHLY, FYNNEI. CDR3 length: 14 amino acids. V lost 2 bases and J lost 3, with 11 bases in between. The chain's CDR3 is CASSELNAVYEQYF. The DNA of the CDR3 is TGTGCCAGCAGTGAACTGAACGCAGTCTACGAGCAGTACTTC.

J is TRBJ1-6 and V is TRBV28; D call uncertain. Trimming shortened V by 2 bases and J by 9 bases, and 8 bases separated the two germline ends. The length of the CDR3 is 13 residues. From germline, CDR1 is MDHEN and CDR2 SYDVKM. CDR3 in DNA: TGTGCCAGCAGTTTAGTCGGGCTTTCACCCCTCCACTTT. Amino acid sequence: CASSLVGLSPLHF. Together with reference TRBV28 and TRBJ1-6, the CDR3 gives the full variable domain: DVKVTQSSRYLVKRTGEKVFLECVQDMDHENMFWYRQDPGLGLRLIYFSYDVKMKEKGDIPEGYSVSREKKERFSLILESASTNQTSMYLCASSLVGLSPLHFGNGTRLTVT.

This chain links TRBV7-9 with TRBJ2-1; 9 nucleotides line up with TRBD1. Germline CDR1 and CDR2: SEHNR and FQNEAQ (reference sequence). Trimming removed 5 bases from V and 0 bases from J; junction bases left unmatched: 8. This CDR3 comprises 17 residues. The CDR3 bases are TGTGCCAGCAGCATTTCCTGGACAGGGGACTCCTACAATGAGCAGTTCTTC. As protein: CASSISWTGDSYNEQFF.

The chain carries TRBV12-3 or TRBV12-4 and TRBJ2-7; D is uncertain. Deletions cut 4 bases from V and 2 bases from J, with 6 bases between. This CDR3 is 12 amino acids long. Here the CDR3 reads CASSYAAYEQYF. In nucleotides, the CDR3 is TGTGCCAGCAGTTATGCTGCCTACGAGCAGTACTTC.

V gene TRBV3-1 (or the pseudogene TRBV3-2) combines with J gene TRBJ2-3; 8 positions agree with TRBD2. V gave up 4 bases and J gave up 1 base; unmatched junction bases: 10. The CDR3 is 17 amino acids. In germline, CDR1 is LGHDT, CDR2 YNNKEL (reference sequence). This CDR3 reads CASSPQGLVARTDTQYF. The CDR3 DNA reads TGTGCCAGCAGCCCACAGGGACTAGTGGCGCGCACAGATACGCAGTATTTT.

This clone was seen a single time. The genes are TRBV20-1 and TRBJ1-2; D is uncertain. This CDR3 is 15 amino acids long. Looked up from germline, CDR1 is DFQATT and CDR2 is SNEGSKA (reference sequence). V lost 3 bases and J 0 bases, leaving 14 bases between the germline ends. The CDR3 DNA is TGCAGTGCTAGTATCCGATGGAGGGCTAACTATGGCTACACCTTC. Amino acid sequence: CSASIRWRANYGYTF.

V is TRBV7-9 and J is TRBJ2-3; 14 positions agree with TRBD2. Germline assignment: CDR1 SEHNR and CDR2 FQNEAQ (reference sequence). V lost 4 bases and J lost 4; bases outside the gene matches: 7. CDR3 length: 17 residues. CDR3 DNA sequence: TGTGCCAGCAGCTCCCGGACTAGCGGGGGGCCCGCAGATACGCAGTATTTT. Residues: CASSSRTSGGPADTQYF.

The V and J genes are TRBV28 and TRBJ2-7; D tentatively fits TRBD1 or TRBD2 (5 bases each). The length of the CDR3 is 15 residues. Trimming removed 6 bases at V and 3 bases at J, with 18 bases between. Germline V gene data show CDR1 as MDHEN and CDR2 as SYDVKM. Here the CDR3 DNA reads TGTGCCAGCAGCCCAACCGGGACCGAGGACTACGAGCAGTACTTC. Protein sequence: CASSPTGTEDYEQYF.

This rearrangement joins TRBV4-1 to TRBJ2-5; D is unclear. There are 16 residues in the CDR3. The germline V gene encodes CDR1 MGHRA and CDR2 YSYEKL. The V gene lost 1 base and the J gene lost 0 bases, with 12 bases spanning the gap. DNA for the CDR3: TGCGCCAGCAGCCAAGCGGTGATGGGATACCAAGAGACCCAGTACTTC. Protein product: CASSQAVMGYQETQYF.

The chain joins TRBV11-2 to TRBJ1-2; 8 bases match TRBD1. Trimming cost V 1 base and J 3 bases; bases outside gene matches: 1. This CDR3 is built from 14 residues. CDR1 and CDR2 (germline): SGHAT, FQNNGV. The CDR3 sequence: CASSLGQGYYGYTF. The CDR3, as DNA: TGTGCCAGCAGCTTAGGACAGGGGTACTATGGCTACACCTTC.

V usage is TRBV18 and J usage is TRBJ2-2; D unclear. Trimming took off 2 bases at V and 7 bases at J, with 14 bases between the two ends. The CDR3 loop spans 15 amino acids. Germline V gene lookup returns CDR1 KGHSH and CDR2 LQKENI. CDR3 region: CASSPNSGFSGELFF. The CDR3 bases are TGTGCCAGCTCACCAAATAGTGGGTTCAGCGGGGAGCTGTTTTTT.

The chain has TRBV3-1 (or the pseudogene TRBV3-2) and TRBJ2-1, with D tentatively TRBD2 (6 bases). The CDR3 sequence is 18 residues long. V lost 1 base and J 0 bases, leaving 16 bases between the germline ends. Germline V CDR1 and CDR2: LGHDT, YNNKEL (reference sequence). Written as DNA, the CDR3 is TGTGCCAGCAGCCAAGTTGGTGAGGCGGGGCCCTCCTACAATGAGCAGTTCTTC. Protein sequence: CASSQVGEAGPSYNEQFF.

This clone was observed a few times. This chain joins TRBV5-1 and TRBJ2-5; no clear D gene. The CDR3 contains 17 residues. Per the germline V gene, CDR1 is SGHRS and CDR2 is YFSETQ. V was cut by 0 bases and J by 5 bases, with 20 bases left in between. CDR3 residues: CASSLAIGRVGGETQYF. Written as DNA, the CDR3 is TGCGCCAGCAGCTTGGCCATCGGTCGGGTGGGCGGCGAGACCCAGTACTTC.